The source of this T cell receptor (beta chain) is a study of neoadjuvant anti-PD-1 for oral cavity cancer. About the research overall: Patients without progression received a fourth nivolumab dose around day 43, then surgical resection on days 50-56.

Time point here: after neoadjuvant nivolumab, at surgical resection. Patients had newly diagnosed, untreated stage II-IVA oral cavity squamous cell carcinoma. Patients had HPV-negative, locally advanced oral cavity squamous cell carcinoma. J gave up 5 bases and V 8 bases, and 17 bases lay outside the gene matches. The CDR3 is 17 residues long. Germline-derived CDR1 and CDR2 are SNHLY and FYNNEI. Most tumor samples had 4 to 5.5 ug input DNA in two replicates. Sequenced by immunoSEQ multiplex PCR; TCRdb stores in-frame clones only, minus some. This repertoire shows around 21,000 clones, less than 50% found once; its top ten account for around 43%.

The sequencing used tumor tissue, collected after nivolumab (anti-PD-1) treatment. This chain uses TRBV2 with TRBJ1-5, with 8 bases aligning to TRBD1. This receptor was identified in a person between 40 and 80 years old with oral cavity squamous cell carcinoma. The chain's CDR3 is CASAPGTGGGRDQPQHF. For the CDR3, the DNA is TGTGCCAGCGCCCCCGGGACAGGAGGGGGAAGGGATCAGCCCCAGCATTTT.